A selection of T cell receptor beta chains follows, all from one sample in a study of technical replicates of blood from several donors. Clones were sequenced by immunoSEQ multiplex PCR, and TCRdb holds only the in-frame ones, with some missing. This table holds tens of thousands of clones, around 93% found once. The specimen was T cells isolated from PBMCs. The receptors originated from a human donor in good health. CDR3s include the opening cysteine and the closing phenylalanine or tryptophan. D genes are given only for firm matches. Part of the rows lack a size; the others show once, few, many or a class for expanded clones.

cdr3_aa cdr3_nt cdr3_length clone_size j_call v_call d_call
CASGRAGGNNTEAFF TGTGCTAGTGGACGGGCAGGGGGGAACAACACTGAAGCTTTCTTT 15 - TRBJ1-1 TRBV12-5 TRBD1
CASSPGPSYEQYF TGTGCCAGCTCTCCAGGGCCGTCCTACGAGCAGTACTTC 13 - TRBJ2-7 TRBV18 -
CASTDHRGASYEQYF TGCGCCAGCACCGATCACAGGGGGGCTTCCTACGAGCAGTACTTC 15 - TRBJ2-7 TRBV5-1 TRBD1
CASSSWESNQPQHF TGTGCCAGCAGCTCCTGGGAGAGCAATCAGCCCCAGCATTTT 14 few TRBJ1-5 TRBV7-9 -
CASSPPGQANEKLFF TGTGCCAGCTCACCACCGGGACAGGCTAATGAAAAACTGTTTTTT 15 - TRBJ1-4 TRBV18 TRBD1
CASSQQEGAFF TGTGCCAGCAGTCAACAGGAGGGGGCTTTCTTT 11 - TRBJ1-1 TRBV2 -
CASSLQGAGWGNEQFF TGTGCCAGCAGCCTACAGGGGGCTGGATGGGGGAATGAGCAGTTCTTC 16 - TRBJ2-1 TRBV13 TRBD1
CASGLVGGNPNTGELFF TGTGCTAGTGGTTTGGTAGGGGGAAACCCGAACACCGGGGAGCTGTTTTTT 17 - TRBJ2-2 TRBV12-5 -
CASSSTAVNTEAFF TGCGCCAGCAGCTCGACAGCCGTGAACACTGAAGCTTTCTTT 14 - TRBJ1-1 TRBV5-1 -
CASSIRRGGSDTQYF TGTGCCAGTAGTATAAGGCGGGGGGGCTCAGATACGCAGTATTTT 15 - TRBJ2-3 TRBV19 TRBD2
CASSPTGDQPQHF TGTGCCAGCAGCCCCACAGGGGATCAGCCCCAGCATTTT 13 - TRBJ1-5 TRBV7-8 TRBD1
CASRLSSGANVLTF TGTGCCAGCAGGCTAAGCTCTGGGGCCAACGTCCTGACTTTC 14 - TRBJ2-6 TRBV6-5 -
CASSFGQGGSYEQYF TGTGCCAGCAGTTTCGGACAGGGTGGCTCCTACGAGCAGTACTTC 15 - TRBJ2-7 TRBV27 TRBD1
CASSPLSGRLTDTQYF TGTGCCAGCAGCCCCCTCAGCGGGAGATTGACAGATACGCAGTATTTT 16 - TRBJ2-3 TRBV13 TRBD2
CASSRRDSLITDTQYF TGTGCCAGCAGCCGCCGGGACTCACTAATTACAGATACGCAGTATTTT 16 - TRBJ2-3 TRBV5-8 -
CASSFQPGGSGGYTF TGTGCCAGCAGCTTTCAGCCAGGGGGCTCTGGTGGCTACACCTTC 15 - TRBJ1-2 TRBV7-6 TRBD1
CASSLALRAGYTF TGTGCCAGCAGCTTAGCGCTCAGGGCTGGCTACACCTTC 13 once TRBJ1-2 TRBV7-9 -
CASSPRTGGGNYGYTF TGTGCCAGCTCACCACGAACAGGGGGAGGTAACTATGGCTACACCTTC 16 once TRBJ1-2 TRBV18 TRBD1
CSVVRAERDYEQYF TGCAGCGTTGTACGGGCCGAGAGGGATTACGAGCAGTACTTC 14 - TRBJ2-7 TRBV29-1 -
CASSLPGMVEAFF TGTGCCAGCAGCTTACCAGGGATGGTTGAAGCTTTCTTT 13 - TRBJ1-1 TRBV5-6 -
CAISEGDRARGYTF TGTGCCATCAGTGAAGGAGACCGAGCGCGTGGCTACACCTTC 14 few TRBJ1-2 TRBV10-3 -